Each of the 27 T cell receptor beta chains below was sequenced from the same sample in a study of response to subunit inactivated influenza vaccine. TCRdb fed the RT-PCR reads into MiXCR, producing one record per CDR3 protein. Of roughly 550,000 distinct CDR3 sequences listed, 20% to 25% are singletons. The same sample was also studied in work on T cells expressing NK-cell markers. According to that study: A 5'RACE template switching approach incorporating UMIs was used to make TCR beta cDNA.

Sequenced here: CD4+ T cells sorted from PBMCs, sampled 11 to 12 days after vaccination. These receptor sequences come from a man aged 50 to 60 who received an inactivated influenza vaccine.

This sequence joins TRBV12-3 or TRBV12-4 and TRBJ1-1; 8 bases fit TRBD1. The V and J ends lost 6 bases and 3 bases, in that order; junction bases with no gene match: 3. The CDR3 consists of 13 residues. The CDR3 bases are TGTGCCAGCAGGGGACAGGAGCACACTGAAGCTTTCTTT. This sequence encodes CASRGQEHTEAFF.

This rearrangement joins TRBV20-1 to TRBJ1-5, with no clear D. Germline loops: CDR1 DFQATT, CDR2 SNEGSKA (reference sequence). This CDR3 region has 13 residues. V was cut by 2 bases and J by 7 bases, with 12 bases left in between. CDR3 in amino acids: CSARQVRWQPQHF. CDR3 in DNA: TGCAGTGCTAGACAGGTACGGTGGCAGCCCCAGCATTTT.

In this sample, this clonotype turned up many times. The CDR3 loop reads CASSLAGGSNSPLHF. The CDR3 DNA is TGTGCCAGCAGTTTAGCAGGGGGAAGCAATTCACCCCTCCACTTT. The chain recombines TRBV12-3 or TRBV12-4 with TRBJ1-6; tentative D call: TRBD1 (6 bases). The CDR3 runs 15 residues. V lost 0 bases and J lost 7, with 10 bases in between.

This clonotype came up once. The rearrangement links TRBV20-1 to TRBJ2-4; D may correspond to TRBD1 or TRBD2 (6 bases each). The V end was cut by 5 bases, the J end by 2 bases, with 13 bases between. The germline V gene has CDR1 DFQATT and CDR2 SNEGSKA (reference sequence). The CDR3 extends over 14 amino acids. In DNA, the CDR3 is TGCAGTGCTGGCCGGGGGCAAACCAAAAACATTCAGTACTTC. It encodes CSAGRGQTKNIQYF.

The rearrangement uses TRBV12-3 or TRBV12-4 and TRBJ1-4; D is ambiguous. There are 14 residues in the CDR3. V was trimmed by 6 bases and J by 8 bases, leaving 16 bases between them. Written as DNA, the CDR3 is TGTGCCAGCAGCCGTGGGTCTTTGGGCGAAAAACTGTTTTTT. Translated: CASSRGSLGEKLFF.

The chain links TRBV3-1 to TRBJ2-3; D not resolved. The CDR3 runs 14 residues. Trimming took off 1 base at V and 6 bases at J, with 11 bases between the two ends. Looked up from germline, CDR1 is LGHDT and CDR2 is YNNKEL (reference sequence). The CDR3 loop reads CASSQGPMVDTQYF. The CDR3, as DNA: TGTGCCAGCAGCCAAGGTCCCATGGTGGATACGCAGTATTTT.

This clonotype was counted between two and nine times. The CDR3: CASSEFGPPWTQYF. CDR3 in DNA: TGTGCCAGCAGTGAATTTGGCCCCCCGTGGACCCAGTACTTC. V is TRBV6-1 and J is TRBJ2-5; no firm D call. Germline CDR1 is MNHNS and CDR2 is SASEGT. The germline V and J ends were trimmed by 2 bases and 7 bases, with 14 bases remaining between them. The CDR3 extends over 14 amino acids.

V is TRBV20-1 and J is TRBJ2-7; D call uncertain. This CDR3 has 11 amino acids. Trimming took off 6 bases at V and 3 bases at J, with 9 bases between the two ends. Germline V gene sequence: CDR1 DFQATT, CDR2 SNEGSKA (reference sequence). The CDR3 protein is CSAVRGYEQYF. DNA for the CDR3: TGCAGTGCCGTTCGAGGCTACGAGCAGTACTTC.

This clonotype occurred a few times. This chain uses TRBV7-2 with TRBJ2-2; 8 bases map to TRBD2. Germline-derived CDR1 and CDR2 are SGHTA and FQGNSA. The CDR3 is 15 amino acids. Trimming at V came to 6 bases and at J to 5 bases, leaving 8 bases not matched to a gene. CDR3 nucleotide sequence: TGTGCCAGCAGAGGGCGGCTAGCGGGTACCGGGGAGCTGTTTTTT. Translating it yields CASRGRLAGTGELFF.

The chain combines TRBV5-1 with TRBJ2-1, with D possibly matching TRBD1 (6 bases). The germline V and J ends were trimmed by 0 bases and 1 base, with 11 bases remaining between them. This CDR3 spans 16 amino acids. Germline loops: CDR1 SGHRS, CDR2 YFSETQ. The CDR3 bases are TGCGCCAGCAGCTTGGGTGACAGGCCTTCCTACAATGAGCAGTTCTTC. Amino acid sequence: CASSLGDRPSYNEQFF.

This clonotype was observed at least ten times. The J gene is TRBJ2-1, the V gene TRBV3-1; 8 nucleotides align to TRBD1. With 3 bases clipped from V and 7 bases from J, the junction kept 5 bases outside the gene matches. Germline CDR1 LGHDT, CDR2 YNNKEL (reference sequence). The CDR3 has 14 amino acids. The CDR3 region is CASSHPDRENEQFF. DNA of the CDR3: TGTGCCAGCAGCCACCCGGACAGGGAAAATGAGCAGTTCTTC.

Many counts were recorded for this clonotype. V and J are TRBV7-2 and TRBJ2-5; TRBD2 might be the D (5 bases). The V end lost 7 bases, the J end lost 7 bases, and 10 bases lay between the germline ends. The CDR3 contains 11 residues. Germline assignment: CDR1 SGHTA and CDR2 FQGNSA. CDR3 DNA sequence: TGTGCCAGCACCGAGGGTATGACCCAGTACTTC. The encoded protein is CASTEGMTQYF.

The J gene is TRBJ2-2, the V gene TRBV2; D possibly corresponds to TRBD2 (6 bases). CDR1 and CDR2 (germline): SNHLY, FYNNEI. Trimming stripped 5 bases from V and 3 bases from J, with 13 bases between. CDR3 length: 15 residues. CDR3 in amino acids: CASSPSGLDTGELFF. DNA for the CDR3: TGTGCCAGCAGTCCCAGCGGGCTGGACACCGGGGAGCTGTTTTTT. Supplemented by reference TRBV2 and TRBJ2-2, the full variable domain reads EPEVTQTPSHQVTQMGQEVILRCVPISNHLYFYWYRQILGQKVEFLVSFYNNEISEKSEIFDDQFSVERPDGSNFTLKIRSTKLEDSAMYFCASSPSGLDTGELFFGEGSRLTVL.

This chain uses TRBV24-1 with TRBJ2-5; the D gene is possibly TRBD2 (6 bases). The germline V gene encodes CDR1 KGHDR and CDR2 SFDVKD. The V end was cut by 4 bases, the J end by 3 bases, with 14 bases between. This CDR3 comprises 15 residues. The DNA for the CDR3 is TGTGCCACCAGTGAGCCCGGGACTGCGAAAGAGACCCAGTACTTC. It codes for CATSEPGTAKETQYF.

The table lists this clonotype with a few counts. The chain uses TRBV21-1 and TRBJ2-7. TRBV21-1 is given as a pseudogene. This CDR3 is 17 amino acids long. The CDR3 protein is CASSTNRQLTSPAEQYF. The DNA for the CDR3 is TGTGCCAGCAGCACCAATCGGCAACTCACATCCCCAGCCGAGCAGTACTTC.

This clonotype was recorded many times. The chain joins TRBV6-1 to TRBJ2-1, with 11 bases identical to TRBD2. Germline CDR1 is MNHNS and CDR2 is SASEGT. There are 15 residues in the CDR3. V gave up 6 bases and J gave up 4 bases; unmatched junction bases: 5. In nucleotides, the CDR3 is TGTGCCAGCAGGATTAGCGGGGGGGGTTACAATGAGCAGTTCTTC. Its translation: CASRISGGGYNEQFF.

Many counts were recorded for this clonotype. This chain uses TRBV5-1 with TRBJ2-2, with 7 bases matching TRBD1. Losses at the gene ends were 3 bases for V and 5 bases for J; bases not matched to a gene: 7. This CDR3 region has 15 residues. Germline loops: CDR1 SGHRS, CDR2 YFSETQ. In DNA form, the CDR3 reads TGCGCCAGCAGCTCAGAGGGGGCGCGGACCGGGGAGCTGTTTTTT. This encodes CASSSEGARTGELFF.

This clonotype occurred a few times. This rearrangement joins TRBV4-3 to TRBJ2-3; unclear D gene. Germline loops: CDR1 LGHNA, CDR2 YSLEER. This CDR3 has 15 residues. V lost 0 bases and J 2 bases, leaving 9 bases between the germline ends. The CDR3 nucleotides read TGCGCCAGCAGCCAAGATGCCTACCCCACAGATACGCAGTATTTT. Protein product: CASSQDAYPTDTQYF.

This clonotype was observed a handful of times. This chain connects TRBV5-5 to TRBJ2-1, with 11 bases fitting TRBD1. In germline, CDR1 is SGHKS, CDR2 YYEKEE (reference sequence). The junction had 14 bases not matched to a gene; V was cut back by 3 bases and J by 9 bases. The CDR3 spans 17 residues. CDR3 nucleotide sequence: TGTGCCAGCAGCTCGGCTACCGGGACAGGGGGATGGGGTGAGCAGTTCTTC. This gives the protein CASSSATGTGGWGEQFF.

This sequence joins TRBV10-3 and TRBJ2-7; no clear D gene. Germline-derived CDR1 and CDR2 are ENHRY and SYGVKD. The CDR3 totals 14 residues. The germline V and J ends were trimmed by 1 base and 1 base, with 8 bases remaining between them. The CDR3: CAISEWQESYEQYF. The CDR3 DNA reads TGTGCCATCAGTGAGTGGCAGGAGTCCTACGAGCAGTACTTC.

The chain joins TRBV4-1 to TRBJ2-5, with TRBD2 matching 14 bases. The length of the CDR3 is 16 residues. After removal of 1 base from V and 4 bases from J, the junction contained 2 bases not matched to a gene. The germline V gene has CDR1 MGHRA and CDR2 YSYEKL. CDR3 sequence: CASSQGLAGGRETQYF. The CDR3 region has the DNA TGCGCCAGCAGCCAAGGACTAGCGGGAGGGCGAGAGACCCAGTACTTC.

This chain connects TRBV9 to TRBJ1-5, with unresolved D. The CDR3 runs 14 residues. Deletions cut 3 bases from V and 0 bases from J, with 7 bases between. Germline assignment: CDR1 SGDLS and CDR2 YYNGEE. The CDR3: CASSGDYSNQPQHF. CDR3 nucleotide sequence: TGTGCCAGCAGCGGAGACTATAGCAATCAGCCCCAGCATTTT.

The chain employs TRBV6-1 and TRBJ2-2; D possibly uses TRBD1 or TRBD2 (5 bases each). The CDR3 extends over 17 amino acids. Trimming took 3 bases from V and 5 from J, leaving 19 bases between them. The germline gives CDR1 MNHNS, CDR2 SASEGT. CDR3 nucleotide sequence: TGTGCCAGCAGTGACCCCCACTCCGGGACCGGGACCGGGGAGCTGTTTTTT. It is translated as CASSDPHSGTGTGELFF.

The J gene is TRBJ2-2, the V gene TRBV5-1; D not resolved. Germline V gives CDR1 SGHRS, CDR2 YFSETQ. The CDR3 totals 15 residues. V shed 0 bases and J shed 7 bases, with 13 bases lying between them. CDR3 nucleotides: TGCGCCAGCAGCTTGGCCGACACCTATTTCGGGGAGCTGTTTTTT. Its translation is CASSLADTYFGELFF.

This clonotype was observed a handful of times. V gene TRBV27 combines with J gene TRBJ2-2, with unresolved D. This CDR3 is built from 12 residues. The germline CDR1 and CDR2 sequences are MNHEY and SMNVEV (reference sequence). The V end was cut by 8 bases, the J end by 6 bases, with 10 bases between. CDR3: CASSKGPGELFF. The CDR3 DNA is TGTGCCAGCTCTAAAGGCCCCGGGGAGCTGTTTTTT.

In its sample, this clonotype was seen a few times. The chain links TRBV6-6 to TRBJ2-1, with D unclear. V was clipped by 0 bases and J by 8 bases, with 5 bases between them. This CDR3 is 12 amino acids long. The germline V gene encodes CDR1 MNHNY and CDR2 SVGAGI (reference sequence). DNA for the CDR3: TGTGCCAGCAGTTACTCGACCCATGAGCAGTTCTTC. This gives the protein CASSYSTHEQFF.

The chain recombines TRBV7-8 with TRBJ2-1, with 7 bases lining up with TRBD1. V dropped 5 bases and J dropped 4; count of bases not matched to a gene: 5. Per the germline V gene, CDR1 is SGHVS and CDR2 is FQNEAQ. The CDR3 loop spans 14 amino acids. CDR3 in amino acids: CASSTRQGYNEQFF. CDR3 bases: TGTGCCAGCAGCACTCGACAGGGTTACAATGAGCAGTTCTTC. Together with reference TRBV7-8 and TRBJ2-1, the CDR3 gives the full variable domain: GAGVSQSPRYKVAKRGQDVALRCDPISGHVSLFWYQQALGQGPEFLTYFQNEAQLDKSGLPSDRFFAERPEGSVSTLKIQRTQQEDSAVYLCASSTRQGYNEQFFGPGTRLTVL.